This T cell receptor beta chain derives from a study of Ad26.COV2.S vaccination and SARS-CoV-2 variants. Overall study: Ad26.COV2.S arm of COV1001 included the donor. Findings of the study overall: The analyses of TCR breadth and depth may have understated the size of total T cell responses.

Produced via immunoSEQ multiplex PCR; TCRdb's table is partial and in-frame only. The repertoire has 320,000 or so clones, roughly nine tenths of them found once; the top ten carry approximately 5%. Treatment noted: roughly 18 received Ad26.COV2.S at low or high dose, single or two shots; five or six received placebo; per-sample allocation not given. Sampling happened 63 days after the first vaccine or placebo injection. V lost 0 bases, J lost 6 bases, and 11 bases lay in between. The CDR3 contains 13 residues. Per germline, CDR1 GTSNPN and CDR2 SVGIG (reference sequence). For this clone: As yet, its antigen is unknown.

Sequences were derived from peripheral blood, sampled in a trial of Ad26.COV2.S vaccine versus placebo. V and J are TRBV30 and TRBJ1-2; D uncertain. The TCR originated in a person between 18 and 65 years old who received the Ad26.COV2.S COVID-19 vaccine or a placebo. CDR3 residues: CAWSVGGSDGYTF. The CDR3 DNA sequence: TGTGCCTGGAGTGTTGGAGGGAGTGATGGCTACACCTTC.